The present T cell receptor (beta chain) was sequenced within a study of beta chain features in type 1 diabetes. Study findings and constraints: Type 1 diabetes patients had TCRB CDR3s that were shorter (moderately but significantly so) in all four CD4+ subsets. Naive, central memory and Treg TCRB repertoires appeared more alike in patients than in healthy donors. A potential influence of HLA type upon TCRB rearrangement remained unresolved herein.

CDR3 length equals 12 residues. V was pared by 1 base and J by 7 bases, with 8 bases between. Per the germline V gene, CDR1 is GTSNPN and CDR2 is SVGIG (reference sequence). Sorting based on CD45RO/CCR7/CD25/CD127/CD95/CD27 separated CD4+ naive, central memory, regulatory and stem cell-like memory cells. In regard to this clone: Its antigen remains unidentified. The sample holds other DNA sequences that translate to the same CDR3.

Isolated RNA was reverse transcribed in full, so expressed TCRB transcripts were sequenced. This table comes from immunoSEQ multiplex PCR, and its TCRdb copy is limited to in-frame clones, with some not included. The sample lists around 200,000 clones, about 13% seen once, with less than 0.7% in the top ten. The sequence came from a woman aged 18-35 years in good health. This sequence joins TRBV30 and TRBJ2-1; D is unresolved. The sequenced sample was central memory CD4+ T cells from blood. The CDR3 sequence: CAWSATRNEQFF. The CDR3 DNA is TGTGCCTGGAGTGCGACGCGGAATGAGCAGTTCTTC.